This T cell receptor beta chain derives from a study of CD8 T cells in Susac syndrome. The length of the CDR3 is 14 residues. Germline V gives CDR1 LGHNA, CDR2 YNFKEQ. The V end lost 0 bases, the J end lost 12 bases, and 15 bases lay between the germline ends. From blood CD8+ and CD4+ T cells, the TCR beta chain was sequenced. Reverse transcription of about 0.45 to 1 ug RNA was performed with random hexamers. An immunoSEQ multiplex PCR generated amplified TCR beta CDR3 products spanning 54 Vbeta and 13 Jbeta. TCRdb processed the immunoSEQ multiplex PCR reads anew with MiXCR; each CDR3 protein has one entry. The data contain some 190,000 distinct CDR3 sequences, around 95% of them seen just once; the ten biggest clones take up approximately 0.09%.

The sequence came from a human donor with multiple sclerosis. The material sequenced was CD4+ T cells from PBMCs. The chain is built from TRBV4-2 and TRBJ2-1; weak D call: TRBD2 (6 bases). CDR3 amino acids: CASSQDRSPGGQFF. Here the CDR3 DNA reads TGTGCCAGCAGCCAAGATAGAAGTCCCGGGGGGCAGTTCTTC.